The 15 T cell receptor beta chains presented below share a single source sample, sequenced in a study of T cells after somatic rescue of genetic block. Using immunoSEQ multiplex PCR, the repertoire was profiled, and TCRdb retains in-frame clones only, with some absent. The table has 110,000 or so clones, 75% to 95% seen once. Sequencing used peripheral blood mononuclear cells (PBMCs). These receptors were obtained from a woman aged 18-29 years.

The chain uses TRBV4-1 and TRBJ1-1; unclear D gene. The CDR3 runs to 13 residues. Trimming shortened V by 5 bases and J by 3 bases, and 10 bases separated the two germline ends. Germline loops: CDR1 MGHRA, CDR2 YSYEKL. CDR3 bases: TGCGCCAGCAGCACGGTCGGGGACACTGAAGCTTTCTTT. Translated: CASSTVGDTEAFF.

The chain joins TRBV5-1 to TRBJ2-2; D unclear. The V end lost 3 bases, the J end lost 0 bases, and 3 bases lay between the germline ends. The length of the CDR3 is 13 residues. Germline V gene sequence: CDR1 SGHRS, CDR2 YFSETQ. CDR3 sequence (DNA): TGCGCCAGCAGCTCGGCGAACACCGGGGAGCTGTTTTTT. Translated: CASSSANTGELFF.

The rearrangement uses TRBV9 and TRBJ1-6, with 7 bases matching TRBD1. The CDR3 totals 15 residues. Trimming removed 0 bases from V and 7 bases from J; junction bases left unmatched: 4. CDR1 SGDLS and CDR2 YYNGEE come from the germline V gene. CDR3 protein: CASSVATGQNSPLHF. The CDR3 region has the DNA TGTGCCAGCAGCGTAGCTACGGGACAGAATTCACCCCTCCACTTT.

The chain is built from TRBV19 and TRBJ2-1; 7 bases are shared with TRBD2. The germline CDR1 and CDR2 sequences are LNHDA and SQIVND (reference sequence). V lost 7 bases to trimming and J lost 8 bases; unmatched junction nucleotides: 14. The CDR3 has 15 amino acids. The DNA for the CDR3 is TGTGCCAGTACCTCCGAGGAAGCGGGGAGGGATGAGCAGTTCTTC. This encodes CASTSEEAGRDEQFF.

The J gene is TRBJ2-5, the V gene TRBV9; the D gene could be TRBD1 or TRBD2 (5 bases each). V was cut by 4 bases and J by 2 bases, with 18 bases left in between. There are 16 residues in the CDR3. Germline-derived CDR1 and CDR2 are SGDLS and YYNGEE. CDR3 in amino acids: CASSPRGTVNQETQYF. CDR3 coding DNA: TGTGCCAGCAGCCCGAGGGGTACAGTGAATCAAGAGACCCAGTACTTC.

CDR3 loop: CASSLLAGGDTQYF. CDR3 DNA: TGCGCCAGCAGCTTGCTAGCGGGGGGAGATACGCAGTATTTT. The chain couples TRBV5-1 to TRBJ2-3; 11 bases line up with TRBD2. From germline, CDR1 is SGHRS and CDR2 YFSETQ. Unmatched junction bases numbered 0, after V lost 1 base and J lost 5 bases. This CDR3 contains 14 residues.

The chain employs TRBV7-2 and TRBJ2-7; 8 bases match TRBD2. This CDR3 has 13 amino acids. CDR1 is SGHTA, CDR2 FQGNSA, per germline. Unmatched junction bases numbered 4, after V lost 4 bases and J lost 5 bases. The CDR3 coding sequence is TGTGCCAGCAGCTCCAGCGGGGGAAACGAGCAGTACTTC. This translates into CASSSSGGNEQYF.

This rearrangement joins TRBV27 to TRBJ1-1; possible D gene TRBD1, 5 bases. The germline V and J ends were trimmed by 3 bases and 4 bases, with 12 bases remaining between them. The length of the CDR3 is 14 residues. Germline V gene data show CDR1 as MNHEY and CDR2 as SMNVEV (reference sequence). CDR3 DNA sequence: TGTGCCAGCAGTTTCGAGGGGTCCGGCACTGAAGCTTTCTTT. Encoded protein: CASSFEGSGTEAFF.

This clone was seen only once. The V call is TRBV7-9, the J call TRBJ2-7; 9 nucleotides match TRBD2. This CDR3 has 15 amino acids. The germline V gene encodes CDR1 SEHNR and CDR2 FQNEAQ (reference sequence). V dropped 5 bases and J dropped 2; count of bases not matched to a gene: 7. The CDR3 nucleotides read TGTGCCAGCAGCCCGGCGGGGGGGATTCCCTACGAGCAGTACTTC. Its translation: CASSPAGGIPYEQYF.

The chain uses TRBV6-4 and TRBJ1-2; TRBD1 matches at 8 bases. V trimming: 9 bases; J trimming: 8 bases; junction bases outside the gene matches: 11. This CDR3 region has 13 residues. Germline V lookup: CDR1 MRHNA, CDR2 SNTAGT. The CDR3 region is CARPPDRGSGYTF. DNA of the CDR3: TGTGCCAGGCCTCCAGACAGGGGAAGCGGCTACACCTTC.

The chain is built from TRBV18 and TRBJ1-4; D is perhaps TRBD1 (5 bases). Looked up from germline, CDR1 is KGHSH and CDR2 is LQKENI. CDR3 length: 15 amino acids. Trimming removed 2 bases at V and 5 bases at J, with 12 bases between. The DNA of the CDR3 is TGTGCCAGCTCACCAGCGAGGGGTGCAAATGAAAAACTGTTTTTT. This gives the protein CASSPARGANEKLFF.

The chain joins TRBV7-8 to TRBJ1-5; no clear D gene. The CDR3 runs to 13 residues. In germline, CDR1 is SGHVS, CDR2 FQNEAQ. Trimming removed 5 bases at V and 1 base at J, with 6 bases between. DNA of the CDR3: TGTGCCAGCAGCGTAAACAGCAATCAGCCCCAGCATTTT. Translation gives CASSVNSNQPQHF.

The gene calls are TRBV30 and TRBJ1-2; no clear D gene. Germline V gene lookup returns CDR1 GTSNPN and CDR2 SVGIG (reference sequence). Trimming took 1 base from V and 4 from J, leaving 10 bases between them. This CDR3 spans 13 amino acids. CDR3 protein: CAWSEGPTYGYTF. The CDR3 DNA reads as TGTGCCTGGAGTGAAGGCCCGACCTATGGCTACACCTTC.

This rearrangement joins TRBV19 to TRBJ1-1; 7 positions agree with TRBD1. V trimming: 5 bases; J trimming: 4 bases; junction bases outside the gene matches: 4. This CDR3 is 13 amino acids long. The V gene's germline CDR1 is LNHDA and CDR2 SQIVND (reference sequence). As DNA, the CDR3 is TGTGCCAGTAGTTTTAAGGGGGCCACTGAAGCTTTCTTT. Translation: CASSFKGATEAFF.

The CDR3 DNA follows: TGCGCCAGCAGCTCCTTCGGGAAGGGACAAGAGACCCAGTACTTC. Translating it yields CASSSFGKGQETQYF. V usage is TRBV5-1 and J usage is TRBJ2-5; possible D gene TRBD2, 5 bases. Germline V gene lookup returns CDR1 SGHRS and CDR2 YFSETQ. With 3 bases removed from V and 2 bases from J, the gap between germline ends came to 14 bases. This CDR3 is built from 15 residues.